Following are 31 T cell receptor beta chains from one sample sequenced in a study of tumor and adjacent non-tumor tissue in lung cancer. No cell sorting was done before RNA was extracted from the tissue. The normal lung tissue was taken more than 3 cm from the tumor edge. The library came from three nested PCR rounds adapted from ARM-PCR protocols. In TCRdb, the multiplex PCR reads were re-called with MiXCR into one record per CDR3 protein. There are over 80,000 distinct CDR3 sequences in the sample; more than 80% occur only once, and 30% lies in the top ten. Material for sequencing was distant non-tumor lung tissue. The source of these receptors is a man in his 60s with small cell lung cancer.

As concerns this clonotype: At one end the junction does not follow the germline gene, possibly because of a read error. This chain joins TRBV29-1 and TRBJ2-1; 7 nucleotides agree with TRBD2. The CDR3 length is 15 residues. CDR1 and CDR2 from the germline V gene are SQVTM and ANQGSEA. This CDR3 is CGVELAGNPYNEKFF. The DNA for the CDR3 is TGCGGCGTTGAATTAGCGGGCAATCCATACAATGAGAAGTTCTTC.

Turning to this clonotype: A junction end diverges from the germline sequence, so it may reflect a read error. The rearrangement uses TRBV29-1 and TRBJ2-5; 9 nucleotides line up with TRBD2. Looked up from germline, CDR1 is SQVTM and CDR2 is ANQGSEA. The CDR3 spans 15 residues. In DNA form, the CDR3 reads TGCGGCGTTGAAGGAGTAGCGGGAGAAGAAGAGATCCAGTACTTC. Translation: CGVEGVAGEEEIQYF.

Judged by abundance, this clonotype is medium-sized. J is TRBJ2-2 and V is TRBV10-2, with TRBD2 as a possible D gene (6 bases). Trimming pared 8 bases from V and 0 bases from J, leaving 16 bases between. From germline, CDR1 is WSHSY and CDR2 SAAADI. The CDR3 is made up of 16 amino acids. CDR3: CASRGGELANTGELFF. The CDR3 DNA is TGCGCCAGCCGTGGAGGGGAATTAGCGAACACCGGGGAGCTGTTTTTT.

This chain's CDR3 is CVRSLEAGLVGQFF. The CDR3, as DNA: TGTGTCAGGAGCTTAGAGGCAGGGTTGGTTGGACAGTTCTTC. V usage is TRBV11-2 and J usage is TRBJ2-1; a possible D gene is TRBD1 (5 bases). The germline V gene encodes CDR1 SGHAT and CDR2 FQNNGV. This CDR3 region has 14 residues.

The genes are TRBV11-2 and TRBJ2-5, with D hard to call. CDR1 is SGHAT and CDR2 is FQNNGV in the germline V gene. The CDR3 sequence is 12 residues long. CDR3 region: CASILVQETQYF. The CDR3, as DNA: TGTGCTAGTATCTTAGTTCAAGAGACCCAGTACTTC.

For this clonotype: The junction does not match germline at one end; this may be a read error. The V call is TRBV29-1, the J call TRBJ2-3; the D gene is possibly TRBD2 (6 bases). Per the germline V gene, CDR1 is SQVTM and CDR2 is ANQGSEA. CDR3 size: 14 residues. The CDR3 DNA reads TGCAGCATTGAAGACCGGGAGCGCACAGATACGCAGTATTTT. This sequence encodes CSIEDRERTDTQYF.

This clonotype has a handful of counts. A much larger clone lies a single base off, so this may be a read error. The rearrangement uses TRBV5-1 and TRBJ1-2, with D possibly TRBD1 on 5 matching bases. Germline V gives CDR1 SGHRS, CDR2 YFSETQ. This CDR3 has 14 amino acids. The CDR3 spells CASSSQQGGYDYTF. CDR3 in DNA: TGCGCCAGCAGCTCGCAGCAGGGAGGCTATGACTACACCTTC.

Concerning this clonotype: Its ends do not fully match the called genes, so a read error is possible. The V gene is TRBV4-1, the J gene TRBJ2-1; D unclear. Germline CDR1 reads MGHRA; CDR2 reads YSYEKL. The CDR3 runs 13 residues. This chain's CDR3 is CTSSEVPSDEQFF. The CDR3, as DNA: TGCACCAGTAGTGAAGTACCTTCGGATGAGCAGTTCTTC.

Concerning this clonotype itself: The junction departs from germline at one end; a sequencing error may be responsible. Written as DNA, the CDR3 is TGTGCCAGCGGAGTTAGCGGGAGCCTCGGAGGATTAGATACGCAGTATTTT. Its protein is CASGVSGSLGGLDTQYF. The chain links TRBV4-1 to TRBJ2-3, with 9 bases lining up with TRBD2. The CDR3 is made up of 17 amino acids. Germline V gene lookup returns CDR1 MGHRA and CDR2 YSYEKL.

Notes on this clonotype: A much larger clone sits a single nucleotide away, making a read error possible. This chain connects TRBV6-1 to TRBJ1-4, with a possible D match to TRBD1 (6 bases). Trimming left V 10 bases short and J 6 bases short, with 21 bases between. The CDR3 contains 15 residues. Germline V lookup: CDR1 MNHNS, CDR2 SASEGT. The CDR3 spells CAIRNLDRSDEKLFF. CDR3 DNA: TGTGCCATCAGGAACCTGGACAGATCCGATGAAAAACTGTTTTTT.

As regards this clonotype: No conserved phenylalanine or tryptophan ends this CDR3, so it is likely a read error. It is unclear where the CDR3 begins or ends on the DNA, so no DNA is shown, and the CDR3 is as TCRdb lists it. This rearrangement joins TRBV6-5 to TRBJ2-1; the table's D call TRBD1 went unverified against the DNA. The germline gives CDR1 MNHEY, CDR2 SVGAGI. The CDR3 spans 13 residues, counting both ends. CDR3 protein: CASGQTRGGEHFL.

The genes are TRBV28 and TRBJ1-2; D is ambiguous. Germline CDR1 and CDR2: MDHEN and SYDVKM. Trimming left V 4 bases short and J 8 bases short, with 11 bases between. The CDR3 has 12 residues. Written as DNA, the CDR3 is TGTGCCAGCAGTTCGCATGGAGGCGGCTACACCTTC. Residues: CASSSHGGGYTF.

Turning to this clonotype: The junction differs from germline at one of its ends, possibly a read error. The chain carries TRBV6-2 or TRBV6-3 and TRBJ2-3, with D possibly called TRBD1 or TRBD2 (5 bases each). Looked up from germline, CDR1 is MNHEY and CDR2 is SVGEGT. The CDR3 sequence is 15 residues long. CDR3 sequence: CASSYGGFKTDTQCF. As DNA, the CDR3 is TGTGCCAGCAGTTACGGGGGTTTCAAGACAGATACGCAGTGTTTT.

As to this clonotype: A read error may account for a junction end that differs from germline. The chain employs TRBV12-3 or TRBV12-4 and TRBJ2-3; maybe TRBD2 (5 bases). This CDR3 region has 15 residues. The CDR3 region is CVSSLYRGDADTQYF. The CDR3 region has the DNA TGTGTCAGCAGTTTATATCGGGGTGACGCAGATACGCAGTATTTT.

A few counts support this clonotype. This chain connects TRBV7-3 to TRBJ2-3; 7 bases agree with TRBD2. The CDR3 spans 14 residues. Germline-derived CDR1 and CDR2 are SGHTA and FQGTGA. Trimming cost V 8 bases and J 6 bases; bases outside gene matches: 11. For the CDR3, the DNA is TGTGCCAGCGGTAGGGGAGGGGTGGCGGATACGCAGTATTTT. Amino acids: CASGRGGVADTQYF.

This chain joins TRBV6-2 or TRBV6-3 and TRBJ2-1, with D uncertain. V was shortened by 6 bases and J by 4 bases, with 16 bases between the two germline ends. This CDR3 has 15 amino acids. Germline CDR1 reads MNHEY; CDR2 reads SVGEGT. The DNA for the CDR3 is TGTGCCAGCAGACCTCTTAGTGGGCGATACAATGAGCAGTTCTTC. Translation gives CASRPLSGRYNEQFF.

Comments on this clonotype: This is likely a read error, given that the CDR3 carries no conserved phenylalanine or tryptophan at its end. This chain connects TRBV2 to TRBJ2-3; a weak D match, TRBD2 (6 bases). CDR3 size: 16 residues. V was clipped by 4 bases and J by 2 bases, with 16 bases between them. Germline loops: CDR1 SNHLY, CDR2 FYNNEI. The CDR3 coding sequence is TGTGCCAGCAGTGGCCGGGGGTCTAGGTACACAGATACGCAGTATATT. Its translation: CASSGRGSRYTDTQYI.

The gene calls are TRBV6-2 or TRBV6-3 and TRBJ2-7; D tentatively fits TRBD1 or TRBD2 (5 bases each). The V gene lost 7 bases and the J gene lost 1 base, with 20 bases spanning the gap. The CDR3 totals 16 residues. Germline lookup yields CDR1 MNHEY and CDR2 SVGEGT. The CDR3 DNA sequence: TGTGCCAGCACTTCCATCACCGGGACGGTATCCTACGAGCAGTACTTC. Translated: CASTSITGTVSYEQYF.

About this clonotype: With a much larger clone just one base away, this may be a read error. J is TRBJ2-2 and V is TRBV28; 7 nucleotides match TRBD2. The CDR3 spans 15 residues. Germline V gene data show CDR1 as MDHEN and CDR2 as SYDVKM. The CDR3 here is CDSSLVAGNTGELFF. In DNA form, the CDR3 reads TGTGACAGCAGTTTAGTAGCGGGGAACACCGGGGAGCTGTTTTTT.

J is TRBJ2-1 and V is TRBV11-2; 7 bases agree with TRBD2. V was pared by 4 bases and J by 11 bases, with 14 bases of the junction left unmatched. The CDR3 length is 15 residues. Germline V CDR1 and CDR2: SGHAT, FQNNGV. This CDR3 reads CASSYVAGVPDKQFF. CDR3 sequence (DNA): TGTGCCAGCAGCTATGTTGCGGGAGTCCCTGATAAGCAGTTCTTC. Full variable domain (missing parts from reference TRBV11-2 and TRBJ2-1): EAGVAQSPRYKIIEKRQSVAFWCNPISGHATLYWYQQILGQGPKLLIQFQNNGVVDDSQLPKDRFSAERLKGVDSTLKIQPAKLEDSAVYLCASSYVAGVPDKQFFGPGTRLTVL.

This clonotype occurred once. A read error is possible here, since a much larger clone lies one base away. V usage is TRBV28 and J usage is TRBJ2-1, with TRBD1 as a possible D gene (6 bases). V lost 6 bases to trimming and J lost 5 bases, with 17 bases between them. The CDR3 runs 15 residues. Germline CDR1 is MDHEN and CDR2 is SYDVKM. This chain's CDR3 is CASSETGLTNNEQFF. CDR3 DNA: TGTGCCAGCAGCGAAACAGGGCTGACTAACAATGAGCAGTTCTTC. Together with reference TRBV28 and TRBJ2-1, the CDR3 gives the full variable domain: DVKVTQSSRYLVKRTGEKVFLECVQDMDHENMFWYRQDPGLGLRLIYFSYDVKMKEKGDIPEGYSVSREKKERFSLILESASTNQTSMYLCASSETGLTNNEQFFGPGTRLTVL.

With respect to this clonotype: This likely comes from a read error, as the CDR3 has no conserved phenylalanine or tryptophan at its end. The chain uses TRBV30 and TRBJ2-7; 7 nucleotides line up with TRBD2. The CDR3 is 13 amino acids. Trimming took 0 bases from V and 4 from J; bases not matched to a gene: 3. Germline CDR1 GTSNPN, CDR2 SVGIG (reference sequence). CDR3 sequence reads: CAWSVWGGYEQYL. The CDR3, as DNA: TGTGCCTGGAGTGTATGGGGGGGTTACGAGCAGTACTTG.

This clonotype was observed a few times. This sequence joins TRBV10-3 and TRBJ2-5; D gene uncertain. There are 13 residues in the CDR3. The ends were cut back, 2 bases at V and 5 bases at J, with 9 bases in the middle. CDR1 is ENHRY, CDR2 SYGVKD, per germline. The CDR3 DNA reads TGTGCCATCAGTGAGGGTGGAGCGGAGACCCAGTACTTC. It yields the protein CAISEGGAETQYF.

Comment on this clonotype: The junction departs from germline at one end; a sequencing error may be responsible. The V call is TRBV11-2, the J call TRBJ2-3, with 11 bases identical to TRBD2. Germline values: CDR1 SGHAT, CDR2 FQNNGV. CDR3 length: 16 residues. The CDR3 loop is CASSRTSGSSTDMQYF. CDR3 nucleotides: TGTGCCAGCAGCCGCACTAGCGGGAGTAGTACAGATATGCAGTATTTT.

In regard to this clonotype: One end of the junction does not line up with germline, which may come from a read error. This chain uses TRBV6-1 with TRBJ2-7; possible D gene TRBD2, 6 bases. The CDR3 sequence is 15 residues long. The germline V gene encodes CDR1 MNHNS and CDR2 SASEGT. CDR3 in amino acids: CTSSGLEGSSYEQYF. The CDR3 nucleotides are TGTACCAGCAGTGGTCTGGAGGGAAGCTCCTACGAACAGTACTTC.

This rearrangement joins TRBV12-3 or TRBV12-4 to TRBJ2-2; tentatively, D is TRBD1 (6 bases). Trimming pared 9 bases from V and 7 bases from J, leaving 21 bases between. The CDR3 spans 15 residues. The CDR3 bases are TGTGCCAGGAGCAACGACAGGCTACACATCGGGGAGCTGTTTTTT. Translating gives CARSNDRLHIGELFF.

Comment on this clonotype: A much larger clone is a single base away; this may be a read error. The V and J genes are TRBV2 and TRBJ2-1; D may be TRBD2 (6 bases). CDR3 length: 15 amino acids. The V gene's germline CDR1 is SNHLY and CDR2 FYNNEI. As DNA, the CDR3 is TGTGCCAGTTCGACTAGAGGGAGCTCCTACAATGAGCCGTTCTTC. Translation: CASSTRGSSYNEPFF.

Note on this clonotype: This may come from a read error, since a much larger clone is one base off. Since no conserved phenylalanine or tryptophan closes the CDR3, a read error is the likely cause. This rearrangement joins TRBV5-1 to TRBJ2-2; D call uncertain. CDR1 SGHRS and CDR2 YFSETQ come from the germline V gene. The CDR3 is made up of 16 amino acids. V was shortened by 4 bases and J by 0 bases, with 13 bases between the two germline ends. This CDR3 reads CASSRVADPNTGELFY. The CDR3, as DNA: TGCGCCAGCAGCCGTGTCGCTGACCCGAACACCGGGGAGCTGTTTTAT.

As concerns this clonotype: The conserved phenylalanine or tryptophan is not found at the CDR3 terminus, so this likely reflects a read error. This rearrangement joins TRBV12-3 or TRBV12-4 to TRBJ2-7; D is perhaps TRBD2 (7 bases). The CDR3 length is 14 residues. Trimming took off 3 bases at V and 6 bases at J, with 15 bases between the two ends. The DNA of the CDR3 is TGTGCCAGCAGTTTCGATGGGGGGGCCGCCGAGCAGTACTAC. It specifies CASSFDGGAAEQYY.

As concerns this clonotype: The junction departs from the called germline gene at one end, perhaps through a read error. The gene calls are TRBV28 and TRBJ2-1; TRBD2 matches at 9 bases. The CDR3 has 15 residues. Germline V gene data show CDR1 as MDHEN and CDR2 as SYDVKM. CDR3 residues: CASGLLAGTVNEQFF. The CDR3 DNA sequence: TGTGCCAGCGGTTTGCTAGCGGGAACCGTCAATGAGCAGTTCTTC.

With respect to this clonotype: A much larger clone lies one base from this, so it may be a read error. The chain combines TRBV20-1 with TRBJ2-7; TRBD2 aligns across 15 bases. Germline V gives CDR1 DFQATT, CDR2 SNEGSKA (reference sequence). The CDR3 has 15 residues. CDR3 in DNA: TGCAGTGCTAGATCGGGACTAGCGGGGGGCTACAAGCAGTACTTC. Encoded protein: CSARSGLAGGYKQYF.